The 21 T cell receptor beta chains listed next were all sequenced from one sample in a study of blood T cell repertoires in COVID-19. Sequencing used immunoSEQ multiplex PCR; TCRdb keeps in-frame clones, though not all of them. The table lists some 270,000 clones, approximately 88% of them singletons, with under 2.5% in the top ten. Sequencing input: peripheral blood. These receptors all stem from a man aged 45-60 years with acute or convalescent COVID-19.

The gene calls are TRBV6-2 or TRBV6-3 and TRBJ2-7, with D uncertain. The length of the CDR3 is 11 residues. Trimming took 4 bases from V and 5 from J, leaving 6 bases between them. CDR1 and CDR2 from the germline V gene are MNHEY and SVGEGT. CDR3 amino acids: CASSFRNEQYF. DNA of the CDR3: TGTGCCAGCAGTTTCAGGAACGAGCAGTACTTC.

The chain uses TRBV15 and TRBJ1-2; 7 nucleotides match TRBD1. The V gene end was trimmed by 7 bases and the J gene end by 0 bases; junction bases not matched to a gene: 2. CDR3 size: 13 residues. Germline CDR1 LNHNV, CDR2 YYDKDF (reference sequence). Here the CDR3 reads CATNQGANYGYTF. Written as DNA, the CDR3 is TGTGCCACCAACCAGGGGGCTAACTATGGCTACACCTTC.

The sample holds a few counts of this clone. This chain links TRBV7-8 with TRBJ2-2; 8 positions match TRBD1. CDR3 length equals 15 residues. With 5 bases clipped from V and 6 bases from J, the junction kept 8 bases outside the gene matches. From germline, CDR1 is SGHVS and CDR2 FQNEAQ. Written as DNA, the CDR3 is TGTGCCAGCAGCACGACAGGGGTGGGACCCGGGGAGCTGTTTTTT. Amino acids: CASSTTGVGPGELFF.

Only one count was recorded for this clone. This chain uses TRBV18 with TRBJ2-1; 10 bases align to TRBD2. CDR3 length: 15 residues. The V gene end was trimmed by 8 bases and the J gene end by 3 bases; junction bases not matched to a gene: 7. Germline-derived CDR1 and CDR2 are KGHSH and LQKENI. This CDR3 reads CASASGGAVYNEQFF. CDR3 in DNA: TGTGCCAGCGCGAGCGGGGGGGCGGTCTACAATGAGCAGTTCTTC.

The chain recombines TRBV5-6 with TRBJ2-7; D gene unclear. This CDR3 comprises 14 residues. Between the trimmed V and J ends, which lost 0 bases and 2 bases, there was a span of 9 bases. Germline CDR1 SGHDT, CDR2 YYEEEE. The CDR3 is CASSLAVVTYEQYF. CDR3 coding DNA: TGTGCCAGCAGCTTGGCCGTAGTTACCTACGAGCAGTACTTC.

The CDR3 here is CASSPQGYNEQFF. As DNA, the CDR3 is TGCGCCAGCAGCCCACAGGGGTACAATGAGCAGTTCTTC. The genes are TRBV5-1 and TRBJ2-1; TRBD1 matches 7 bases. Unmatched junction bases numbered 2, after V lost 4 bases and J lost 4 bases. Germline CDR1 SGHRS, CDR2 YFSETQ. This CDR3 spans 13 amino acids.

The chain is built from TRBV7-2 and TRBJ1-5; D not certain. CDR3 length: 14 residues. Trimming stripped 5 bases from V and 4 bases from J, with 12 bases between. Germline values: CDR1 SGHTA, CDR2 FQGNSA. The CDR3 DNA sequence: TGTGCCAGCAGCGATTTTGGAGGGAATCAGCCCCAGCATTTT. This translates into CASSDFGGNQPQHF.

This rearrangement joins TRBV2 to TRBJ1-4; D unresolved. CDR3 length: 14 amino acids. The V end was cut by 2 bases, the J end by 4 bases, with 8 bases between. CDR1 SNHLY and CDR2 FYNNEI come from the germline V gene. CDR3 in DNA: TGTGCCAGCAGTGAATGGCGGGGTAATGAAAAACTGTTTTTT. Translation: CASSEWRGNEKLFF.

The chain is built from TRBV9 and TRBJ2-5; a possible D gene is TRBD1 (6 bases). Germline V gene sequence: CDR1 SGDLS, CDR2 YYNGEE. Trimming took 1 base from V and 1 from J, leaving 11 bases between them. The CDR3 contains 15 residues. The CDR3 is CASSVQQGIQETQYF. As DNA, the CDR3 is TGTGCCAGCAGCGTACAACAGGGAATCCAAGAGACCCAGTACTTC.

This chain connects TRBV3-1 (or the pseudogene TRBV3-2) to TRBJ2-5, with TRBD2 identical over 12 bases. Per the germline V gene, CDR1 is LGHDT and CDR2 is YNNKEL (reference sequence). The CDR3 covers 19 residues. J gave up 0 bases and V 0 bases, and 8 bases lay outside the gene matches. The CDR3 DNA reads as TGTGCCAGCAGCCAAGAATTTGGTCTAGCGGGGGGGCACCAAGAGACCCAGTACTTC. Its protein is CASSQEFGLAGGHQETQYF.

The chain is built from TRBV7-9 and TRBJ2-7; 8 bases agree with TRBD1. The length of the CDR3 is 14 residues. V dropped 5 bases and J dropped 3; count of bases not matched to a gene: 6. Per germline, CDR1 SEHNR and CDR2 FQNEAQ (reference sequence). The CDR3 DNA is TGTGCCAGCAGCGCCGGACAGGGTCTCTACGAGCAGTACTTC. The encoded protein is CASSAGQGLYEQYF.

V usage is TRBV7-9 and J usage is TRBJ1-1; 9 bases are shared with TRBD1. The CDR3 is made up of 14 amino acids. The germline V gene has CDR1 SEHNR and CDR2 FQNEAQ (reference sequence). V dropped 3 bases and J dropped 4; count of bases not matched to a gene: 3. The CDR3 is CASSFRQGGTEAFF. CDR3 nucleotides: TGTGCCAGCAGCTTCAGACAGGGGGGCACTGAAGCTTTCTTT.

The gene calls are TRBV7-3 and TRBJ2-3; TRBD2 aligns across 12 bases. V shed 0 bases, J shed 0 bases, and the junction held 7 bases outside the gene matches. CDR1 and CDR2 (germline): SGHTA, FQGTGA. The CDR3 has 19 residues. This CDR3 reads CASSLTASGGAGSTDTQYF. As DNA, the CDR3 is TGTGCCAGCAGCTTAACGGCTAGCGGGGGGGCCGGTAGCACAGATACGCAGTATTTT.

The CDR3 DNA is TGTGCCAGTAGTCTTCCCGGGACAGGATATGGCTACACCTTC. Its protein is CASSLPGTGYGYTF. This chain connects TRBV19 to TRBJ1-2, with 8 bases lining up with TRBD1. This CDR3 spans 14 amino acids. Losses at the gene ends were 5 bases for V and 5 bases for J; bases not matched to a gene: 7. Germline values: CDR1 LNHDA, CDR2 SQIVND (reference sequence).

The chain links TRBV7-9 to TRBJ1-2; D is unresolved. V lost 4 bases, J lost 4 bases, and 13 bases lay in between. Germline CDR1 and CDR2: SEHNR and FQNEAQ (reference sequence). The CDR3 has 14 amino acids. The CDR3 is CASSWLESIYGYTF. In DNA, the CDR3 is TGTGCCAGCAGCTGGCTGGAGTCCATCTATGGCTACACCTTC. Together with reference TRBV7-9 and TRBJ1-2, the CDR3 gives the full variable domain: DTGVSQNPRHKITKRGQNVTFRCDPISEHNRLYWYRQTLGQGPEFLTYFQNEAQLEKSRLLSDRFSAERPKGSFSTLEIQRTEQGDSAMYLCASSWLESIYGYTFGSGTRLTVV.

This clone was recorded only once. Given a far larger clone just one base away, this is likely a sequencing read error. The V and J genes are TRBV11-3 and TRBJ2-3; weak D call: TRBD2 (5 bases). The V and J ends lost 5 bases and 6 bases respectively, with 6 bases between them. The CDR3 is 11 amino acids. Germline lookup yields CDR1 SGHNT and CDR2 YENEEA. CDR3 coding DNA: TGTGCCAGCAGCACGGGGGATACGCAGTATTTT. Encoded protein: CASSTGDTQYF.

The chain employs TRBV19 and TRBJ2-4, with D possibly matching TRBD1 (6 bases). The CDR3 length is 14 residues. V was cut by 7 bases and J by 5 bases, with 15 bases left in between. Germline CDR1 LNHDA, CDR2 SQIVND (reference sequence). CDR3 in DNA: TGTGCCAGTACCCCAAAGGCAGGGGAAAACATTCAGTACTTC. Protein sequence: CASTPKAGENIQYF.

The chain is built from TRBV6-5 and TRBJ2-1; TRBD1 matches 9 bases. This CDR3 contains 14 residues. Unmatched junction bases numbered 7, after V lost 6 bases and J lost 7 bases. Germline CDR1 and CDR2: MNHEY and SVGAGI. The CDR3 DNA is TGTGCCAGCAGAGCAGGACAGGGGCTTAATGAGCAGTTCTTC. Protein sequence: CASRAGQGLNEQFF.

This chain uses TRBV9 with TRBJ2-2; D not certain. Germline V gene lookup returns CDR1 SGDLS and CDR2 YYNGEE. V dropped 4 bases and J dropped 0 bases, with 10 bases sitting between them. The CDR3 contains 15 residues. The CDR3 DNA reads TGTGCCAGCAGCCCCCTACGTACGAACACCGGGGAGCTGTTTTTT. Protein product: CASSPLRTNTGELFF.

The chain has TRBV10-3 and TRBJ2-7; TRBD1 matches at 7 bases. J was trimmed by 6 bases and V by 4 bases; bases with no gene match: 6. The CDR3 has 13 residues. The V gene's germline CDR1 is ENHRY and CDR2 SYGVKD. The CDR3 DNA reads TGTGCCATCAGTGGATCGACAGGGTCCGAGCAGTACTTC. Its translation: CAISGSTGSEQYF.

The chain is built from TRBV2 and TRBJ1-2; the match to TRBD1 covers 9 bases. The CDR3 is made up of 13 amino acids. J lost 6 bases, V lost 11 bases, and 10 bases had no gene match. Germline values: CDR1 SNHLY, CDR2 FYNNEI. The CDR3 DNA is TGTGCCGTAACCGGGACAGGGCGAGATGGCTACACCTTC. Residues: CAVTGTGRDGYTF.